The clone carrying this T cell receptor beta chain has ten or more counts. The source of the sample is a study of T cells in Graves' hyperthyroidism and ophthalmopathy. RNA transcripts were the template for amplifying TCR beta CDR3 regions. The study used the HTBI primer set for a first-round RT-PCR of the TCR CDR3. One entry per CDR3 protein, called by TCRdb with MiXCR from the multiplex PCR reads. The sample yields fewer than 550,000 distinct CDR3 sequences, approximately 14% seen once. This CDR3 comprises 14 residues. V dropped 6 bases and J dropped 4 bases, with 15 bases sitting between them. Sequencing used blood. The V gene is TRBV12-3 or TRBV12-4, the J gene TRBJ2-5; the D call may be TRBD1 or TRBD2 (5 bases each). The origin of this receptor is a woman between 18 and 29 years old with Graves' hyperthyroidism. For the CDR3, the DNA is TGTGCCAGCAGCCAGGGCCCAGGGAGAGAGACCCAGTACTTC. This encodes CASSQGPGRETQYF.